Presented here are 8 T cell receptor beta chains from one specimen sequenced in a study of OX40 agonist ivuxolimab in advanced cancers. The assay was immunoSEQ multiplex PCR, and TCRdb's table has in-frame clones only and misses some. The top ten hold around 5.8% of the sample, which has more than 75,000 clones, around 80% seen once. The input for sequencing was CD4+ or CD8+ T cells sorted from blood, taken in a trial of the OX40 agonist ivuxolimab. Receptors were obtained from an adult with an advanced solid tumor such as melanoma, head and neck, liver or kidney cancer.

The table lists this clone with many counts. The rearrangement uses TRBV5-1 and TRBJ1-1; D uncertain. The CDR3 has 14 residues. The germline V gene encodes CDR1 SGHRS and CDR2 YFSETQ. V dropped 0 bases and J dropped 2 bases, with 8 bases sitting between them. The CDR3 DNA follows: TGCGCCAGCAGCTTGGAGGGTTATAACACTGAAGCTTTCTTT. It is translated as CASSLEGYNTEAFF.

This chain joins TRBV7-2 and TRBJ1-6, with D maybe TRBD1 (6 bases). The germline V gene encodes CDR1 SGHTA and CDR2 FQGNSA. CDR3 length: 17 amino acids. Trimming pared 5 bases from V and 6 bases from J, leaving 20 bases between. The CDR3 loop is CASSPRPGTSLNSPLHF. In nucleotides, the CDR3 is TGTGCCAGCAGCCCCCGACCCGGGACAAGCCTTAATTCACCCCTCCACTTT. Full variable domain (rest looked up from reference TRBV7-2 and TRBJ1-6): GAGVSQSPSNKVTEKGKDVELRCDPISGHTALYWYRQSLGQGLEFLIYFQGNSAPDKSGLPSDRFSAERTGGSVSTLTIQRTQQEDSAVYLCASSPRPGTSLNSPLHFGNGTRLTVT.

The chain uses TRBV27 and TRBJ2-6, with D perhaps matching TRBD2 (6 bases). Germline V CDR1 and CDR2: MNHEY, SMNVEV (reference sequence). CDR3 length: 17 amino acids. V was pared by 1 base and J by 1 base, with 11 bases between. This CDR3 reads CASSLYSGRSGANVLTF. CDR3 nucleotide sequence: TGTGCCAGCAGTTTATACAGCGGGCGGTCTGGGGCCAACGTCCTGACTTTC.

The J gene is TRBJ2-2, the V gene TRBV5-4; TRBD1 matches at 10 bases. CDR1 and CDR2 from the germline V gene are SGHNT and YYREEE (reference sequence). The junction had 2 bases not matched to a gene; V was cut back by 3 bases and J by 3 bases. The CDR3 loop spans 15 amino acids. In nucleotides, the CDR3 is TGTGCCAGCAGCTCGGGACAGGGGTACACCGGGGAGCTGTTTTTT. This sequence encodes CASSSGQGYTGELFF.

This clone was recorded only once. The genes are TRBV6-1 and TRBJ2-7, with 7 nucleotides matching TRBD1. Germline values: CDR1 MNHNS, CDR2 SASEGT. The CDR3 totals 14 residues. The ends lost 4 bases at V and 4 bases at J; junction bases unmatched: 7. As DNA, the CDR3 is TGTGCCAGCAGTGTACAGGGGATGGGGTACGAGCAGTACTTC. It is translated as CASSVQGMGYEQYF.

This clone ranks as medium-sized. This chain uses TRBV6-4 with TRBJ1-5; D is unclear. The germline V gene has CDR1 MRHNA and CDR2 SNTAGT. This CDR3 has 13 residues. Trimming stripped 3 bases from V and 3 bases from J, with 6 bases between. CDR3 sequence reads: CASSERVNQPQHF. In DNA, the CDR3 is TGTGCCAGCAGTGAGCGGGTCAATCAGCCCCAGCATTTT.

The J gene is TRBJ1-6, the V gene TRBV4-3; no reliable D call. CDR3 length equals 17 residues. CDR1 is LGHNA and CDR2 is YSLEER in the germline V gene. Trimming removed 0 bases from V and 0 bases from J, with 9 bases in between. The DNA of the CDR3 is TGCGCCAGCAGCCAAGAAGCTGGGAGCTCCTATAATTCACCCCTCCACTTT. It specifies CASSQEAGSSYNSPLHF.

The V and J genes are TRBV10-3 and TRBJ1-4; 8 nucleotides match TRBD1. Trimming cost V 5 bases and J 7 bases; bases outside gene matches: 6. Germline V gene sequence: CDR1 ENHRY, CDR2 SYGVKD. This CDR3 contains 14 residues. CDR3 DNA: TGTGCCATCAGTCAGGACAGGGCGACTGAAAAACTGTTTTTT. Translated: CAISQDRATEKLFF.